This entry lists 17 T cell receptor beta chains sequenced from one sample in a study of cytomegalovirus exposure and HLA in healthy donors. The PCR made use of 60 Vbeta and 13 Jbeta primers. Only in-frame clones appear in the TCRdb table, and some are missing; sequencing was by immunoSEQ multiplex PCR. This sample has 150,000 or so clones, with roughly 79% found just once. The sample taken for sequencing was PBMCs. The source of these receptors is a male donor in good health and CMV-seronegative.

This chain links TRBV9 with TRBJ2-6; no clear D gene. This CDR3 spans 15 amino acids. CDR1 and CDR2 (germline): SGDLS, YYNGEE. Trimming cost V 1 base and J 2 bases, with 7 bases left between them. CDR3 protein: CASSVMTPGANVLTF. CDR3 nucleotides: TGTGCCAGCAGCGTAATGACTCCTGGGGCCAACGTCCTGACTTTC.

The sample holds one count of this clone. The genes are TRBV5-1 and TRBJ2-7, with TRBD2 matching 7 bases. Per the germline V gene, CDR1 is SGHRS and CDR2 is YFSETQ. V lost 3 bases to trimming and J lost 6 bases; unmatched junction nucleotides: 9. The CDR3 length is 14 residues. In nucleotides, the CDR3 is TGCGCCAGCAGCTCGTCCGGACTAGTCTCCGAGCAGTACTTC. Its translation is CASSSSGLVSEQYF.

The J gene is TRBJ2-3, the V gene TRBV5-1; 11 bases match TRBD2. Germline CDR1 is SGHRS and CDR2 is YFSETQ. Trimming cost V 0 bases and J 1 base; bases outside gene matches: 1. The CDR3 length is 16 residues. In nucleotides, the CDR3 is TGCGCCAGCAGCTTGGCGGGACTAGCGGGCACAGATACGCAGTATTTT. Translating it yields CASSLAGLAGTDTQYF.

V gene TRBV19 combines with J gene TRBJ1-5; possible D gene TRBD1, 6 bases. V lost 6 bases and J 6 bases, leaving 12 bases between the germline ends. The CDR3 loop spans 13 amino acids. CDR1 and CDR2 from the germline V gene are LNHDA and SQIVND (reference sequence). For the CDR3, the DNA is TGTGCCAGTAGAGGGGGTGGGGGTCAGCCCCAGCATTTT. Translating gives CASRGGGGQPQHF.

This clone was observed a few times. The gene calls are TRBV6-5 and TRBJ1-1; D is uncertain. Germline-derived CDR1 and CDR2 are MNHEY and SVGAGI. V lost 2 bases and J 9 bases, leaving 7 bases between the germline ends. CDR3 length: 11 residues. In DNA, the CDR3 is TGTGCCAGCAGTTACGCGGGGAAAGCTTTCTTT. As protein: CASSYAGKAFF.

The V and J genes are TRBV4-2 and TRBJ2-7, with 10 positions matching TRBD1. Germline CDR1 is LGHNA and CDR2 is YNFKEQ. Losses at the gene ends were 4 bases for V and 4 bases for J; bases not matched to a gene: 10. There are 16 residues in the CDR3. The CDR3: CASSPTNRDRGYEQYF. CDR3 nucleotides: TGTGCCAGCAGCCCGACCAACCGGGACAGGGGATACGAGCAGTACTTC.

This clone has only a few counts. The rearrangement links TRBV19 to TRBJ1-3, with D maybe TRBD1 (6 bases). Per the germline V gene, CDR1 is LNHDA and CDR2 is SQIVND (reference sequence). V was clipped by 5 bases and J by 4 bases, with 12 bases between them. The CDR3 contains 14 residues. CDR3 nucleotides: TGTGCCAGTAGTCTTCAGGGGCACGGAAACACCATATATTTT. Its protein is CASSLQGHGNTIYF.

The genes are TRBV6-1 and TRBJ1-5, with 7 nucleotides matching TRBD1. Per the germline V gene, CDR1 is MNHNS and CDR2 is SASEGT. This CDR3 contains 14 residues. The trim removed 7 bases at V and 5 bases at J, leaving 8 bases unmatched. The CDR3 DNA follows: TGTGCCAGCACCTACCGGGACAGCTATCAGCCCCAGCATTTT. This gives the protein CASTYRDSYQPQHF.

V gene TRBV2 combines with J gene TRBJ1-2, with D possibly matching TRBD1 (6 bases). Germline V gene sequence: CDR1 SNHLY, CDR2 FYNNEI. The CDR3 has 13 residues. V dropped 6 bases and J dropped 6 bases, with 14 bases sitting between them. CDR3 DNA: TGTGCCAGCAGGAGGGACATTACTGATGGCTACACCTTC. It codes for CASRRDITDGYTF.

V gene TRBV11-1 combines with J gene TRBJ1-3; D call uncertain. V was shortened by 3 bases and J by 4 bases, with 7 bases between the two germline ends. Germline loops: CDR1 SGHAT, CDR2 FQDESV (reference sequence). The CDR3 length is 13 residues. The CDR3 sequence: CASSLSQGNTIYF. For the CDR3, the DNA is TGTGCCAGCAGCTTGAGCCAAGGAAACACCATATATTTT. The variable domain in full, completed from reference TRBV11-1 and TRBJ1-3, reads EAEVAQSPRYKITEKSQAVAFWCDPISGHATLYWYRQILGQGPELLVQFQDESVVDDSQLPKDRFSAERLKGVDSTLKIQPAELGDSAMYLCASSLSQGNTIYFGEGSWLTVV.

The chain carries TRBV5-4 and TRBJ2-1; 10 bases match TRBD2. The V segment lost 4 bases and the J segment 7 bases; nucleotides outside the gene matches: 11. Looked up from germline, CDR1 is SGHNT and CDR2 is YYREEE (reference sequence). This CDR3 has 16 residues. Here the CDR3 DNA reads TGTGCCAGCAGCACAGATCTAGCGGGAGTGGGTAATGAGCAGTTCTTC. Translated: CASSTDLAGVGNEQFF.

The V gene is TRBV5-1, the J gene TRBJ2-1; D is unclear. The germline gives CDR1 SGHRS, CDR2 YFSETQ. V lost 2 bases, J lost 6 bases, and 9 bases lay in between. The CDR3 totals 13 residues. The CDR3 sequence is CASSFGSGNEQFF. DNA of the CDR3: TGCGCCAGCAGCTTTGGCAGTGGCAATGAGCAGTTCTTC. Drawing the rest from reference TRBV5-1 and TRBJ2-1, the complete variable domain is KAGVTQTPRYLIKTRGQQVTLSCSPISGHRSVSWYQQTPGQGLQFLFEYFSETQRNKGNFPGRFSGRQFSNSRSEMNVSTLELGDSALYLCASSFGSGNEQFFGPGTRLTVL.

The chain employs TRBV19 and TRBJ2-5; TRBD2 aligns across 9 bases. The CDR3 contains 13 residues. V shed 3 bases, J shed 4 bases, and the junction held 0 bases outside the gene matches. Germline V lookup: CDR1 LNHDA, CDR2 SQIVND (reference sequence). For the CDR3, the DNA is TGTGCCAGTAGTATGACTAGCGGAGAGACCCAGTACTTC. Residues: CASSMTSGETQYF. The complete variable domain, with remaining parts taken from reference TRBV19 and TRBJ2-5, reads DGGITQSPKYLFRKEGQNVTLSCEQNLNHDAMYWYRQDPGQGLRLIYYSQIVNDFQKGDIAEGYSVSREKKESFPLTVTSAQKNPTAFYLCASSMTSGETQYFGPGTRLLVL.

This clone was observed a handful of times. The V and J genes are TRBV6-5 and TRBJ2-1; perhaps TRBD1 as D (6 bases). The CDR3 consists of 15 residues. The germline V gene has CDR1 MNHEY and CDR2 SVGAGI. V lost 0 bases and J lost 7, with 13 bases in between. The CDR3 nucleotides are TGTGCCAGCAGTTACTCGATGGACAGAAAGAATGAGCAGTTCTTC. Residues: CASSYSMDRKNEQFF.

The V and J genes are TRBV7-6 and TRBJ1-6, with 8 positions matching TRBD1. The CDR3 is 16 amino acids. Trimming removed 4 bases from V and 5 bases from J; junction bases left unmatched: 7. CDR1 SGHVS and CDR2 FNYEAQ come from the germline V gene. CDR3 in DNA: TGTGCCAGCAGCTGGGGACAGGTTAGGGATAATTCACCCCTCCACTTT. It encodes CASSWGQVRDNSPLHF.

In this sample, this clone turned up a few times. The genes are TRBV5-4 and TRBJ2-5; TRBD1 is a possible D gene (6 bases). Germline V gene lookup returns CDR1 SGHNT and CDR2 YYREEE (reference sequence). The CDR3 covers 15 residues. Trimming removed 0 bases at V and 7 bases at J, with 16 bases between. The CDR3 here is CASSLAKQGIMTQYF. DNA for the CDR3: TGTGCCAGCAGCTTGGCCAAGCAGGGGATTATGACCCAGTACTTC.

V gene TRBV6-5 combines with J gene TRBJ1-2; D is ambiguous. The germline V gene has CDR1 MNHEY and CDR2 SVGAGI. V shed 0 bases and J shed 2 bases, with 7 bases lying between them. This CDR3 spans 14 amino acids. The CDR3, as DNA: TGTGCCAGCAGTTACTCCGCGGTAAACTATGGCTACACCTTC. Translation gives CASSYSAVNYGYTF.